These 23 T cell receptor beta chains originate from one sample sequenced in a study of shared clonotypes between healthy human individuals. This table comes from immunoSEQ multiplex PCR, and its TCRdb copy is limited to in-frame clones, with some not included. The table lists approximately 980,000 clones, 76% of them singletons, with about 1.5% in the top ten. Sequencing used memory CD4+ T cells sorted from blood. Described subset: CD45RA-negative fraction. Source of these receptors: a man in his late teens or twenties in good health.

This clone was observed once. V gene TRBV28 combines with J gene TRBJ1-2, with D perhaps matching TRBD1 (6 bases). From germline, CDR1 is MDHEN and CDR2 SYDVKM. CDR3 length: 15 residues. V dropped 6 bases and J dropped 0 bases, with 14 bases sitting between them. CDR3 sequence reads: CASSAPGVSNYGYTF. CDR3 nucleotide sequence: TGTGCCAGCAGCGCACCAGGGGTATCTAACTATGGCTACACCTTC.

The rearrangement uses TRBV25-1 and TRBJ1-3, with 10 nucleotides matching TRBD1. Germline V gene sequence: CDR1 MGHDK, CDR2 SYGVNS. The length of the CDR3 is 16 residues. The V and J ends lost 5 bases and 6 bases, in that order; junction bases with no gene match: 10. The CDR3 spells CASSTQDRGRENTIYF. CDR3 sequence (DNA): TGTGCCAGCAGTACCCAAGACAGGGGGCGGGAAAACACCATATATTTT. The entire variable domain, with the rest obtained from reference TRBV25-1 and TRBJ1-3, is as follows: EADIYQTPRYLVIGTGKKITLECSQTMGHDKMYWYQQDPGMELHLIHYSYGVNSTEKGDLSSESTVSRIRTEHFPLTLESARPSHTSQYLCASSTQDRGRENTIYFGEGSWLTVV.

This chain connects TRBV5-8 to TRBJ2-4; no firm D call. The closer fit of TRBJ2-5 to the DNA end suggests the J call may be wrong. Germline V gene lookup returns CDR1 SGHTS and CDR2 YDEGEE. The CDR3 covers 11 residues. CDR3 in amino acids: CASSAEGTQYF. CDR3 coding DNA: TGTGCCAGCAGCGCAGAAGGGACCCAGTACTTC.

The V gene is TRBV13, the J gene TRBJ2-3, with 12 bases aligning to TRBD1. The CDR3 runs 16 residues. Germline V lookup: CDR1 PRHDT, CDR2 FYEKMQ (reference sequence). The ends lost 2 bases at V and 4 bases at J; junction bases unmatched: 4. This CDR3 reads CASSLLGQGASDTQYF. CDR3 coding DNA: TGTGCCAGCAGCTTATTGGGACAGGGGGCTTCAGATACGCAGTATTTT.

Points on this clone: Other nucleotide sequences in the sample specify the same CDR3. The chain joins TRBV30 to TRBJ1-6; tentatively, D is TRBD1 (5 bases). The V and J ends lost 2 bases and 7 bases respectively, with 9 bases between them. The germline V gene encodes CDR1 GTSNPN and CDR2 SVGIG (reference sequence). The CDR3 totals 13 residues. DNA for the CDR3: TGTGCCTGGAGTCGGGACGGAAATTCACCCCTCCACTTT. As protein: CAWSRDGNSPLHF.

This sequence joins TRBV6-1 and TRBJ2-1, with 10 bases that match TRBD2. Germline lookup yields CDR1 MNHNS and CDR2 SASEGT. The CDR3 is 14 amino acids. V trimming: 9 bases; J trimming: 7 bases; junction bases outside the gene matches: 9. CDR3 region: CASAAAGGRNEQFF. CDR3 DNA: TGTGCCAGTGCCGCAGCGGGGGGGAGGAATGAGCAGTTCTTC.

This clone has a handful of counts. This same CDR3 is encoded by further DNA sequences in the sample. The chain employs TRBV5-4 and TRBJ2-3; tentative D call: TRBD2 (6 bases). This CDR3 has 15 residues. Germline V gene sequence: CDR1 SGHNT, CDR2 YYREEE (reference sequence). The V end was cut by 4 bases, the J end by 0 bases, with 12 bases between. The CDR3 spells CASSPGRGSTDTQYF. CDR3 DNA sequence: TGTGCCAGCAGCCCGGGGCGGGGTAGCACAGATACGCAGTATTTT.

The rearrangement links TRBV2 to TRBJ1-2; perhaps TRBD1 as D (5 bases). V was shortened by 2 bases and J by 4 bases, with 17 bases between the two germline ends. The CDR3 extends over 16 amino acids. Germline-derived CDR1 and CDR2 are SNHLY and FYNNEI. In DNA form, the CDR3 reads TGTGCCAGCAGTGAAAAGGGTCAGGGAAAAGGCTATGGCTACACCTTC. Amino acids: CASSEKGQGKGYGYTF.

This clone has just a few counts. The V and J genes are TRBV10-3 and TRBJ2-3, with D perhaps assigned TRBD1 or TRBD2 (5 bases each). Germline lookup yields CDR1 ENHRY and CDR2 SYGVKD. Trimming left V 0 bases short and J 8 bases short, with 12 bases between. The CDR3 totals 14 residues. This CDR3 is CAISESTGAATQYF. Here the CDR3 DNA reads TGTGCCATCAGTGAGTCGACCGGGGCCGCTACGCAGTATTTT.

V is TRBV5-1 and J is TRBJ1-1, with TRBD1 matching 9 bases. V was pared by 4 bases and J by 4 bases, with 5 bases of the junction left unmatched. In germline, CDR1 is SGHRS, CDR2 YFSETQ. This CDR3 region has 14 residues. This chain's CDR3 is CASSPQGAPTEAFF. DNA of the CDR3: TGCGCCAGCAGCCCACAGGGGGCGCCCACTGAAGCTTTCTTT.

The genes are TRBV5-4 and TRBJ2-5; 7 bases agree with TRBD1. This CDR3 contains 16 residues. The junction had 9 bases not matched to a gene; V was cut back by 2 bases and J by 2 bases. Germline V gene data show CDR1 as SGHNT and CDR2 as YYREEE (reference sequence). The CDR3 sequence: CASSFGMTGRQETQYF. Here the CDR3 DNA reads TGTGCCAGCAGCTTCGGCATGACAGGGCGTCAAGAGACCCAGTACTTC.

This chain uses TRBV29-1 with TRBJ2-1; no clear D. The CDR3 has 14 residues. CDR1 SQVTM and CDR2 ANQGSEA come from the germline V gene. V was clipped by 4 bases and J by 2 bases, with 12 bases between them. Here the CDR3 reads CSVVDPKAYNEQFF. For the CDR3, the DNA is TGCAGCGTTGTGGACCCTAAGGCCTACAATGAGCAGTTCTTC.

This chain uses TRBV7-2 with TRBJ1-1; D ambiguous. The CDR3 extends over 14 amino acids. V shed 2 bases and J shed 5 bases, with 12 bases lying between them. The germline V gene encodes CDR1 SGHTA and CDR2 FQGNSA. The CDR3 DNA is TGTGCCAGCAGCTTATACGGTGTTGGGACTGAAGCTTTCTTT. Translating it yields CASSLYGVGTEAFF.

The chain employs TRBV2 and TRBJ2-5; 8 nucleotides align to TRBD1. The CDR3 extends over 13 amino acids. V shed 6 bases, J shed 9 bases, and the junction held 9 bases outside the gene matches. Looked up from germline, CDR1 is SNHLY and CDR2 is FYNNEI. The CDR3 sequence is CASRSRVQGAQYF. Written as DNA, the CDR3 is TGTGCCAGCAGATCTAGGGTACAGGGGGCCCAGTACTTC.

The chain is built from TRBV7-8 and TRBJ2-7; D is undetermined. Looked up from germline, CDR1 is SGHVS and CDR2 is FQNEAQ. The CDR3 is 14 amino acids. V shed 2 bases and J shed 0 bases, with 8 bases lying between them. This CDR3 is CASSLPGYSYEQYF. The CDR3 DNA reads as TGTGCCAGCAGCTTACCCGGCTACTCCTACGAGCAGTACTTC.

The chain joins TRBV28 to TRBJ1-5, with D possibly matching TRBD1 (6 bases). The germline V gene has CDR1 MDHEN and CDR2 SYDVKM. V shed 1 base and J shed 1 base, with 11 bases lying between them. There are 16 residues in the CDR3. CDR3 bases: TGTGCCAGCAGTTTATTTGGTCAGGGGAGCAATCAGCCCCAGCATTTT. Amino acid sequence: CASSLFGQGSNQPQHF.

This clone was detected only a few times. The rearrangement joins TRBV30 to TRBJ2-5, with 14 bases lining up with TRBD2. V shed 1 base, J shed 4 bases, and the junction held 8 bases outside the gene matches. CDR3 length: 17 residues. From germline, CDR1 is GTSNPN and CDR2 SVGIG (reference sequence). CDR3 protein: CAWSEGTGTSGGETQYF. The CDR3 DNA reads as TGTGCCTGGAGTGAAGGAACCGGGACTAGCGGGGGAGAGACCCAGTACTTC. The variable domain in full, completed from reference TRBV30 and TRBJ2-5, reads SQTIHQWPATLVQPVGSPLSLECTVEGTSNPNLYWYRQAAGRGLQLLFYSVGIGQISSEVPQNLSASRPQDRQFILSSKKLLLSDSGFYLCAWSEGTGTSGGETQYFGPGTRLLVL.

This clone showed up just a few times. The rearrangement joins TRBV7-9 to TRBJ2-5, with TRBD1 identical over 7 bases. Germline CDR1 is SEHNR and CDR2 is FQNEAQ (reference sequence). This CDR3 is built from 19 residues. V shed 1 base, J shed 3 bases, and the junction held 17 bases outside the gene matches. CDR3 protein: CASSLDEVQARGIKETQYF. CDR3 coding DNA: TGTGCCAGCAGCTTAGATGAGGTGCAGGCCAGGGGGATAAAAGAGACCCAGTACTTC.

The chain employs TRBV7-9 and TRBJ1-5, with D maybe TRBD1 (5 bases). V gave up 2 bases and J gave up 6 bases, with 11 bases separating them. Per germline, CDR1 SEHNR and CDR2 FQNEAQ (reference sequence). The CDR3 runs to 14 residues. The CDR3 reads CASSLMGGAQPQHF. CDR3 DNA sequence: TGTGCCAGCAGCTTAATGGGGGGTGCTCAGCCCCAGCATTTT.

This clone appeared once. One end of the junction varies from germline; a read error may be responsible. This chain joins TRBV7-7 and TRBJ2-7, with 7 bases lining up with TRBD1. The germline gives CDR1 SSHAT, CDR2 FNYEAQ (reference sequence). CDR3 length: 14 residues. The CDR3 is CASSQNRGNGEQYF. DNA for the CDR3: TGTGCTAGCAGCCAGAACAGGGGTAATGGCGAGCAGTACTTC.

V usage is TRBV18 and J usage is TRBJ2-5; D is perhaps TRBD1 (9 bases). This CDR3 comprises 17 residues. The V end lost 0 bases, the J end lost 10 bases, and 24 bases lay between the germline ends. Germline V gene sequence: CDR1 KGHSH, CDR2 LQKENI. CDR3 residues: CASSPPSGTGTRQGQYF. The CDR3 DNA is TGTGCCAGCTCACCACCGTCCGGGACAGGGACTAGGCAAGGCCAGTACTTC.

This clone was counted at least ten times. V and J are TRBV4-2 and TRBJ1-1, with TRBD1 matching over 9 bases. This CDR3 region has 17 residues. The ends lost 0 bases at V and 4 bases at J; junction bases unmatched: 9. Germline V gives CDR1 LGHNA, CDR2 YNFKEQ. CDR3 nucleotides: TGTGCCAGCAGCCAAGAAAGGGGGACAGGGCTAAGCACTGAAGCTTTCTTT. Amino acids: CASSQERGTGLSTEAFF.

DNA for the CDR3: TGTGCCTGGAGTGATGGGCGAAAGAGCAATCAGCCCCAGCATTTT. Its translation is CAWSDGRKSNQPQHF. The chain links TRBV30 to TRBJ1-5; D gene uncertain. CDR3 size: 15 residues. V lost 1 base to trimming and J lost 1 base, with 11 bases between them. Germline V CDR1 and CDR2: GTSNPN, SVGIG (reference sequence).